This T cell receptor beta chain was captured by sequencing in a study of CD8 T cells in Susac syndrome. The CDR3 runs to 16 residues. Germline V CDR1 and CDR2: LNHDA, SQIVND (reference sequence). The junction had 5 bases not matched to a gene; V was cut back by 1 base and J by 0 bases. CD8+ and CD4+ T cells from blood underwent TCR beta sequencing, which was carried out in a high-throughput format. FACS enriched CD8+ TEMRA cells, while bulk CD8+ and CD4+ were negatively isolated. RNA in amounts of 0.5 to 1 ug was reverse transcribed with random hexamers. Across 54 Vbeta and 13 Jbeta, TCR beta CDR3 was amplified with immunoSEQ multiplex PCR. TCRdb used MiXCR to reprocess the immunoSEQ multiplex PCR reads, holding one entry per CDR3 protein. The sample has almost 450,000 distinct CDR3 sequences, about 85% seen once. With regard to this clonotype: No antigen is known for it.

Findings and caveats of the study: The relatively small number of individuals in the TCR sequencing and HLA analysis was acknowledged by the study.

Sequencing input: CD8+ T cells from PBMCs. This TCR derives from a human donor with multiple sclerosis. V is TRBV19 and J is TRBJ1-1; 7 nucleotides agree with TRBD1. The CDR3 loop is CASSIGTGGLNTEAFF. The CDR3 DNA is TGTGCCAGTAGTATAGGGACAGGAGGGCTGAACACTGAAGCTTTCTTT.